Listed below are T cell receptor beta chains from one sample, sequenced in a study of cytomegalovirus exposure and HLA in healthy donors. Sequenced by immunoSEQ multiplex PCR; TCRdb stores in-frame clones only, minus some. Of 89,000 or so clones detected, roughly 92% appear once; the ten largest clones hold 1.1%. Material: PBMCs. These TCRs come from a woman in her twenties or thirties in good health and CMV-seropositive. Each CDR3 is given with its conserved first and last residue. D genes are given only for firm matches. Some rows have no size entry. The others give once, few or many, or a class for an expanded clone.

d_call: TRBD1; clone_size: few; j_call: TRBJ2-3; v_call: TRBV7-8; cdr3_nt: TGTGCCAGCAGCTATCAGGGGGCTGGCACAGATACGCAGTATTTT; cdr3_aa: CASSYQGAGTDTQYF
d_call: TRBD1; clone_size: NA; j_call: TRBJ2-7; v_call: TRBV7-9; cdr3_nt: TGTGCCAGCAGCAGAAAGACAGGGCTGTCCTACGAGCAGTACTTC; cdr3_aa: CASSRKTGLSYEQYF
d_call: NA; clone_size: NA; j_call: TRBJ2-7; v_call: TRBV4-1; cdr3_nt: TGCGCCAGCAGCCAAGAGTTCAGATCTTACGAGCAGTACTTC; cdr3_aa: CASSQEFRSYEQYF
d_call: NA; clone_size: NA; j_call: TRBJ1-1; v_call: TRBV19; cdr3_nt: TGTGCCAGTAGGAGTCCGGTAGGCCAGGTTCGGGAAGCTTTCTTT; cdr3_aa: CASRSPVGQVREAFF
d_call: NA; clone_size: few; j_call: TRBJ2-6; v_call: TRBV2; cdr3_nt: TGTGCCAGCCGTGAACAGGGCTCGGGGGCCAACGTCCTGACTTTC; cdr3_aa: CASREQGSGANVLTF
d_call: NA; clone_size: NA; j_call: TRBJ1-5; v_call: TRBV9; cdr3_nt: TGTGCCAGCAGCGTAGATATTAGCAATCAGCCCCAGCATTTT; cdr3_aa: CASSVDISNQPQHF
d_call: NA; clone_size: NA; j_call: TRBJ1-1; v_call: TRBV23-1; cdr3_nt: TGCGCCACACGACCACTGCGAGCCGGGAGGAACACTGAAGCTTTCTTT; cdr3_aa: CATRPLRAGRNTEAFF
d_call: NA; clone_size: NA; j_call: TRBJ1-5; v_call: TRBV28; cdr3_nt: TGTGCCAGCGTAGTTCGGGGACAGCCCCAGCATTTT; cdr3_aa: CASVVRGQPQHF
d_call: NA; clone_size: NA; j_call: TRBJ2-2; v_call: TRBV6-6; cdr3_nt: TGTGCCAGCAGTTCCATCGTTGGGGGGTCCGGGGAGCTGTTTTTT; cdr3_aa: CASSSIVGGSGELFF
d_call: TRBD1; clone_size: NA; j_call: TRBJ2-7; v_call: TRBV5-4; cdr3_nt: TGTGCCAGCAGCCCGGGACAGGGAGGCGAGCAGTACTTC; cdr3_aa: CASSPGQGGEQYF
d_call: NA; clone_size: NA; j_call: TRBJ2-1; v_call: TRBV30; cdr3_nt: TGTGCCTGGATAGGCGGGCCGCTATGGGAGCAGTTCTTC; cdr3_aa: CAWIGGPLWEQFF
d_call: TRBD2; clone_size: NA; j_call: TRBJ2-5; v_call: TRBV5-1; cdr3_nt: TGCGCCAGCAGCATAGAGCCGGGACTACAAGAGACCCAGTACTTC; cdr3_aa: CASSIEPGLQETQYF
d_call: NA; clone_size: NA; j_call: TRBJ2-7; v_call: TRBV6-6; cdr3_nt: TGTGCCAGCAGTAGGACTCCCTACGAGCAGTACTTC; cdr3_aa: CASSRTPYEQYF
d_call: TRBD2; clone_size: NA; j_call: TRBJ2-5; v_call: TRBV5-1; cdr3_nt: TGCGCCAGCAGCTGGAGTAGCGGGCCCTTAGAGACCCAGTACTTC; cdr3_aa: CASSWSSGPLETQYF
d_call: NA; clone_size: NA; j_call: TRBJ2-5; v_call: TRBV15; cdr3_nt: TGTGCCACCAGCAGAGATCCCGGAGAGACCCAGTACTTC; cdr3_aa: CATSRDPGETQYF
d_call: NA; clone_size: NA; j_call: TRBJ2-7; v_call: TRBV2; cdr3_nt: TGTGCCAGCAATGGGGGCGTGGTCTCCTACGAGCAGTACTTC; cdr3_aa: CASNGGVVSYEQYF
d_call: NA; clone_size: NA; j_call: TRBJ2-1; v_call: TRBV19; cdr3_nt: TGTGCCAGTAGTACACCCCAGACAAGGATCTATCCAGATGAGCAGTTCTTC; cdr3_aa: CASSTPQTRIYPDEQFF
d_call: NA; clone_size: NA; j_call: TRBJ2-1; v_call: TRBV2; cdr3_nt: TGTGCCAGCAACGGGGGGCTTACCTACAATGAGCAGTTCTTC; cdr3_aa: CASNGGLTYNEQFF
d_call: NA; clone_size: NA; j_call: TRBJ2-1; v_call: TRBV10-1; cdr3_nt: TGCGCCAGCAGTGTGGCGGGAATGGGGAGTGAGCAGTTCTTC; cdr3_aa: CASSVAGMGSEQFF
d_call: NA; clone_size: NA; j_call: TRBJ1-1; v_call: TRBV29-1; cdr3_nt: TGCAGCGTTGAGGGGGGAGGGATCACTGAAGCTTTCTTT; cdr3_aa: CSVEGGGITEAFF
d_call: TRBD2; clone_size: NA; j_call: TRBJ2-1; v_call: TRBV5-6; cdr3_nt: TGTGCCAGCAGGTACGCCGGGACTAGCGGAAACAATGAGCAGTTCTTC; cdr3_aa: CASRYAGTSGNNEQFF
d_call: NA; clone_size: NA; j_call: TRBJ1-5; v_call: TRBV19; cdr3_nt: TGTGCCAGTAGTATGGCAGGGGATCAGCCCCAGCATTTT; cdr3_aa: CASSMAGDQPQHF
d_call: TRBD2; clone_size: once; j_call: TRBJ2-3; v_call: TRBV18; cdr3_nt: TGTGCCAGCTCACCCCTAGCGGGAGGGGAAACAGATACGCAGTATTTT; cdr3_aa: CASSPLAGGETDTQYF
d_call: NA; clone_size: NA; j_call: TRBJ2-7; v_call: TRBV19; cdr3_nt: TGTGCCAGTAGTCTACAGGCCGGGGGAGGCTATGAGCAGTACTTC; cdr3_aa: CASSLQAGGGYEQYF
d_call: TRBD1; clone_size: NA; j_call: TRBJ2-5; v_call: TRBV19; cdr3_nt: TGTGCCAGTAGTAGCCCCGACAGGGGGCGAGAGACCCAGTACTTC; cdr3_aa: CASSSPDRGRETQYF
d_call: TRBD1; clone_size: NA; j_call: TRBJ1-2; v_call: TRBV5-4; cdr3_nt: TGTGCCAGCAGCCTAAAAACAGGACAGGAATATGGCTACACCTTC; cdr3_aa: CASSLKTGQEYGYTF
d_call: TRBD2; clone_size: NA; j_call: TRBJ2-3; v_call: TRBV11-2; cdr3_nt: TGTGCCAGCAGCCGCTACACCCCTCGGACTAGCGGGATTTCAGATACGCAGTATTTT; cdr3_aa: CASSRYTPRTSGISDTQYF
d_call: NA; clone_size: NA; j_call: TRBJ2-7; v_call: TRBV25-1; cdr3_nt: TGTGCCAGCAGTACATTAGGGGGCGAGCAGTACTTC; cdr3_aa: CASSTLGGEQYF
d_call: TRBD1; clone_size: NA; j_call: TRBJ1-3; v_call: TRBV7-8; cdr3_nt: TGTGCCTCCCGATCGACAGGGATCACGGGAAACACCATATATTTT; cdr3_aa: CASRSTGITGNTIYF
d_call: NA; clone_size: NA; j_call: TRBJ1-5; v_call: TRBV2; cdr3_nt: TGTGCCAGCAGTCAAAGACCGGAGAGCGAGCCCCAGCATTTT; cdr3_aa: CASSQRPESEPQHF
d_call: NA; clone_size: NA; j_call: TRBJ1-4; v_call: TRBV11-2; cdr3_nt: TGTGCCAGCAGCTTAACATACAGAGAAAAACTGTTTTTT; cdr3_aa: CASSLTYREKLFF
d_call: NA; clone_size: once; j_call: TRBJ2-1; v_call: TRBV15; cdr3_nt: TGTGCCACCAGCAGAGGCAGACAGGTGGAGTTCTTC; cdr3_aa: CATSRGRQVEFF
d_call: NA; clone_size: NA; j_call: TRBJ2-7; v_call: TRBV4-1; cdr3_nt: TGCGCCAGCAGCCAAGATGAGACGGGTAGCGTCTCCTACGAGCAGTACTTC; cdr3_aa: CASSQDETGSVSYEQYF
d_call: NA; clone_size: NA; j_call: TRBJ2-1; v_call: TRBV11-2; cdr3_nt: TGTGCCAGCAGCTCGGACAGTAGCTCCTACAATGAGCAGTTCTTC; cdr3_aa: CASSSDSSSYNEQFF
d_call: NA; clone_size: once; j_call: TRBJ2-1; v_call: TRBV28; cdr3_nt: TGTGCCAGCAGACCTACAGCGGACAATGAGCAGTTCTTC; cdr3_aa: CASRPTADNEQFF
d_call: NA; clone_size: NA; j_call: TRBJ2-7; v_call: TRBV28; cdr3_nt: TGTGCCAGCAGTCGGGGAACTATCCCCTACGAGCAGTACTTC; cdr3_aa: CASSRGTIPYEQYF
d_call: TRBD1; clone_size: NA; j_call: TRBJ2-1; v_call: TRBV30; cdr3_nt: TGTGCCTGGAATAGGGACAGGGGGCCTGAAAATGAGCAGTTCTTC; cdr3_aa: CAWNRDRGPENEQFF
d_call: NA; clone_size: NA; j_call: TRBJ2-1; v_call: TRBV28; cdr3_nt: TGTGCCAGCAGTTTAGTCAGGGTGAACTACAATGAGCAGTTCTTC; cdr3_aa: CASSLVRVNYNEQFF
d_call: NA; clone_size: NA; j_call: TRBJ2-1; v_call: TRBV28; cdr3_nt: TGTGCCAGCAGTCCAGCCACAGGCTCCTACAATGAGCAGTTCTTC; cdr3_aa: CASSPATGSYNEQFF
d_call: TRBD2; clone_size: once; j_call: TRBJ2-1; v_call: TRBV10-3; cdr3_nt: TGTGCCATCAGCGAAGGCCCCGGACTAGCGGGAGTCCCGCGCCACAATGAGCAGTTCTTC; cdr3_aa: CAISEGPGLAGVPRHNEQFF
d_call: TRBD2; clone_size: NA; j_call: TRBJ2-1; v_call: TRBV27; cdr3_nt: TGTGCCAGCAGGGGTTCGCGGGAGGACTACAATGAGCAGTTCTTC; cdr3_aa: CASRGSREDYNEQFF
d_call: TRBD2; clone_size: NA; j_call: TRBJ2-1; v_call: TRBV30; cdr3_nt: TGTGCCTGGGCGGGAGTAACCAATGAGCAGTTCTTC; cdr3_aa: CAWAGVTNEQFF
d_call: NA; clone_size: NA; j_call: TRBJ1-1; v_call: TRBV28; cdr3_nt: TGTGCCAGCAGTTTTTTGTCCTCCAGGCGTAGTACTGAAGCTTTCTTT; cdr3_aa: CASSFLSSRRSTEAFF
d_call: NA; clone_size: NA; j_call: TRBJ1-1; v_call: TRBV25-1; cdr3_nt: TGTGCCAGCAGTGAACCTCGGGGAGCTTTCTTT; cdr3_aa: CASSEPRGAFF
d_call: NA; clone_size: NA; j_call: TRBJ2-7; v_call: TRBV7-2; cdr3_nt: TGTGCCAGCAGCTTAAGTGTTGGTTCAGGGTACGAGCAGTACTTC; cdr3_aa: CASSLSVGSGYEQYF
d_call: NA; clone_size: NA; j_call: TRBJ2-5; v_call: TRBV30; cdr3_nt: TGTGCCTGGAGTGGGAGGACCCAAGAGACCCAGTACTTC; cdr3_aa: CAWSGRTQETQYF
d_call: TRBD1; clone_size: NA; j_call: TRBJ2-7; v_call: TRBV19; cdr3_nt: TGTGCCAGTAGTACCCGGATTGTGGGACAGGGGACCTACGAGCAGTACTTC; cdr3_aa: CASSTRIVGQGTYEQYF
d_call: TRBD2; clone_size: once; j_call: TRBJ2-7; v_call: TRBV28; cdr3_nt: TGTGCCAGCAGACGAAAGACTAGCGGATCCTACGAGCAGTACTTC; cdr3_aa: CASRRKTSGSYEQYF